The TCR beta chain under discussion was sequenced for a study of blood T cells in healthy people across ages. A sample-barcoded 5' primer and a J-beta primer mix were used in a second PCR of roughly 7 to 11 cycles. TCRdb processed the 5' RACE reads anew with MiXCR; each CDR3 protein has one entry. Here the sample spans roughly 680,000 distinct CDR3 sequences, around 52% being singletons. Deletions cut 6 bases from V and 4 bases from J, with 18 bases between. This CDR3 has 16 residues. Source material: blood. The chain is built from TRBV12-3 or TRBV12-4 and TRBJ1-4; D uncertain. The origin of this receptor is a woman older than 75 in good health. This CDR3 reads CASSNKGSPRNEKLFF. CDR3 DNA sequence: TGTGCCAGCAGCAATAAAGGCAGCCCCCGTAATGAAAAACTGTTTTTT.